The 32 T cell receptor beta chains below all came from one sample that was sequenced in a study of blood T cells in healthy people across ages. Alongside a J-beta primer mix, a sample-barcoded 5' primer served in a second PCR lasting roughly 6 to 11 cycles. TCRdb recomputed calls from the 5' RACE reads with MiXCR, one row per CDR3 protein. The sample holds approximately 1,100,000 distinct CDR3 sequences, 40% to 50% seen once. Sequenced input: blood. The receptors here all came from a woman aged 55-70 years in good health.

This clonotype turned up a few times. This chain joins TRBV25-1 and TRBJ1-2; a possible D gene is TRBD1 (6 bases). CDR3 size: 14 residues. Trimming removed 4 bases at V and 8 bases at J, with 17 bases between. The V gene's germline CDR1 is MGHDK and CDR2 SYGVNS. CDR3 sequence (DNA): TGTGCCAGCAGTGTCAGGGGCTATAGCTCGGGCTACACCTTC. Its protein product is CASSVRGYSSGYTF.

A few counts support this clonotype. The V and J genes are TRBV21-1 and TRBJ2-1; the table's D call, TRBD1, has no DNA check behind it. TRBV21-1 is a pseudogene. The CDR3 consists of 21 residues. CDR3 sequence reads: CASSKGPPFRDRGSSYNEQFF. CDR3 in DNA: TGTGCCAGCAGCAAAGGCCCCCCTTTCCGGGACAGGGGGTCATCCTACAATGAGCAGTTCTTC.

This clonotype was detected a few times. The chain uses TRBV28 and TRBJ2-4, with a tentative D call TRBD1 (5 bases). From germline, CDR1 is MDHEN and CDR2 SYDVKM. V lost 8 bases and J lost 0, with 11 bases in between. The CDR3 totals 14 residues. For the CDR3, the DNA is TGTGCCAGCGACAGTAATCTAGCCAAAAACATTCAGTACTTC. Encoded protein: CASDSNLAKNIQYF.

This chain connects TRBV5-1 to TRBJ2-1; 11 nucleotides line up with TRBD2. This CDR3 region has 15 residues. The V gene end was trimmed by 1 base and the J gene end by 10 bases; junction bases not matched to a gene: 7. CDR1 is SGHRS, CDR2 YFSETQ, per germline. The CDR3 DNA reads as TGCGCCAGCAGCTTGACTAGCGGGGGTGAATGGGAGCAGTTCTTC. Its translation: CASSLTSGGEWEQFF.

This clonotype occurred a few times. The CDR3 region is CSVEDQGSIGYEQYF. The DNA of the CDR3 is TGCAGCGTTGAAGATCAGGGGAGTATCGGCTACGAGCAGTACTTC. The rearrangement joins TRBV29-1 to TRBJ2-7, with D perhaps matching TRBD1 (6 bases). Germline CDR1 reads SQVTM; CDR2 reads ANQGSEA. The V end lost 0 bases, the J end lost 3 bases, and 15 bases lay between the germline ends. The CDR3 has 15 residues.

There are a few counts of this clonotype. This chain links TRBV7-6 with TRBJ1-1, with D perhaps matching TRBD1 (5 bases). CDR3 length: 16 residues. Germline assignment: CDR1 SGHVS and CDR2 FNYEAQ. Trimming removed 5 bases from V and 5 bases from J, with 21 bases in between. The CDR3 region is CASSPSLGRGKTEAFF. In nucleotides, the CDR3 is TGTGCCAGCAGCCCCAGTTTGGGGCGGGGTAAGACTGAAGCTTTCTTT. The entire variable domain, with the rest obtained from reference TRBV7-6 and TRBJ1-1, is as follows: GAGVSQSPRYKVTKRGQDVALRCDPISGHVSLYWYRQALGQGPEFLTYFNYEAQQDKSGLPNDRFSAERPEGSISTLTIQRTEQRDSAMYRCASSPSLGRGKTEAFFGQGTRLTVV.

The J gene is TRBJ2-7, the V gene TRBV6-1; D remains ambiguous. Trimming pared 0 bases from V and 2 bases from J, leaving 11 bases between. Germline loops: CDR1 MNHNS, CDR2 SASEGT. This CDR3 comprises 15 residues. CDR3 sequence (DNA): TGTGCCAGCAGTGAAGCCGGAGTTCCCACCTACGAGCAGTACTTC. Translating it yields CASSEAGVPTYEQYF.

The gene calls are TRBV11-2 and TRBJ2-1; D call uncertain. The V and J ends lost 3 bases and 10 bases respectively, with 7 bases between them. Per the germline V gene, CDR1 is SGHAT and CDR2 is FQNNGV. CDR3 size: 11 residues. CDR3 region: CASSLDLEQFF. CDR3 nucleotide sequence: TGTGCCAGCAGCTTGGATCTGGAGCAGTTCTTC.

The rearrangement uses TRBV9 and TRBJ2-7; 9 bases map to TRBD1. CDR3 length: 15 amino acids. After removal of 3 bases from V and 0 bases from J, the junction contained 4 bases not matched to a gene. Looked up from germline, CDR1 is SGDLS and CDR2 is YYNGEE. CDR3 loop: CASSAGTGSSYEQYF. DNA for the CDR3: TGTGCCAGCAGCGCGGGGACAGGGAGCTCCTACGAGCAGTACTTC. Full variable domain (missing parts from reference TRBV9 and TRBJ2-7): DSGVTQTPKHLITATGQRVTLRCSPRSGDLSVYWYQQSLDQGLQFLIQYYNGEERAKGNILERFSAQQFPDLHSELNLSSLELGDSALYFCASSAGTGSSYEQYFGPGTRLTVT.

This clonotype has a handful of counts. CDR3 in amino acids: CASSSGTIGNEQYF. CDR3 nucleotide sequence: TGTGCCAGCAGTTCGGGGACAATCGGAAACGAGCAGTACTTC. V is TRBV27 and J is TRBJ2-7; D is perhaps TRBD1 (6 bases). V was trimmed by 4 bases and J by 5 bases, leaving 15 bases between them. This CDR3 is built from 14 residues. Germline-derived CDR1 and CDR2 are MNHEY and SMNVEV (reference sequence).

This clonotype has more than one count but fewer than ten. V and J are TRBV20-1 and TRBJ2-7, with 9 bases fitting TRBD2. This CDR3 has 16 amino acids. Germline-derived CDR1 and CDR2 are DFQATT and SNEGSKA (reference sequence). V gave up 0 bases and J gave up 6 bases; unmatched junction bases: 12. The CDR3 sequence: CSARDMIAGARAEQYF. The CDR3 nucleotides read TGCAGTGCTAGAGATATGATAGCGGGAGCCCGTGCCGAGCAGTACTTC.

The gene calls are TRBV30 and TRBJ2-3; 9 bases map to TRBD2. This CDR3 comprises 16 residues. Trimming took 4 bases from V and 11 from J; bases not matched to a gene: 19. Germline assignment: CDR1 GTSNPN and CDR2 SVGIG (reference sequence). This CDR3 is CAWNFDSSGDPCGQYF. The CDR3 region has the DNA TGTGCCTGGAATTTTGACTCTAGCGGGGACCCCTGCGGGCAGTATTTT.

The chain joins TRBV7-6 to TRBJ2-7; a weak D match, TRBD2 (6 bases). CDR3 length equals 16 residues. V lost 1 base and J 0 bases, leaving 13 bases between the germline ends. Germline CDR1 reads SGHVS; CDR2 reads FNYEAQ. The CDR3 sequence is CASSLGGTASSYEQYF. The CDR3 DNA reads as TGTGCCAGCAGCTTAGGCGGGACGGCTAGCTCCTACGAGCAGTACTTC.

This clonotype came up a few times. The V gene is TRBV28, the J gene TRBJ2-1, with D perhaps TRBD2 (6 bases). Germline loops: CDR1 MDHEN, CDR2 SYDVKM. V lost 10 bases and J 10 bases, leaving 11 bases between the germline ends. The CDR3 extends over 10 amino acids. Here the CDR3 reads CATTGLEQFF. CDR3 DNA: TGTGCCACTACGGGACTGGAGCAGTTCTTC. Variable domain in full (rest from reference TRBV28 and TRBJ2-1): DVKVTQSSRYLVKRTGEKVFLECVQDMDHENMFWYRQDPGLGLRLIYFSYDVKMKEKGDIPEGYSVSREKKERFSLILESASTNQTSMYLCATTGLEQFFGPGTRLTVL.

The rearrangement uses TRBV29-1 and TRBJ2-7, with TRBD1 as a possible D gene (6 bases). The CDR3 length is 14 residues. The V end was cut by 1 base, the J end by 2 bases, with 12 bases between. CDR1 SQVTM and CDR2 ANQGSEA come from the germline V gene. The CDR3 spells CSVEGAGQPYEQYF. The CDR3 DNA sequence: TGCAGCGTTGAAGGAGCTGGACAGCCCTACGAGCAGTACTTC.

Worth noting for this clonotype: An end of the junction differs from the germline gene, which may be a read error. This chain joins TRBV12-3 or TRBV12-4 and TRBJ2-3; a weak D match, TRBD2 (6 bases). This CDR3 contains 15 residues. The chain's CDR3 is CASSFWATSTDTRYF. As DNA, the CDR3 is TGTGCCAGCAGTTTTTGGGCAACTAGCACAGATACGCGGTATTTT.

This chain uses TRBV12-3 or TRBV12-4 with TRBJ2-7, with 8 bases fitting TRBD2. The V and J ends lost 5 bases and 1 base, in that order; junction bases with no gene match: 13. This CDR3 is 17 amino acids long. The CDR3 loop is CASSQGTRREPSYEQYF. CDR3 sequence (DNA): TGTGCCAGCAGTCAAGGGACTAGAAGGGAGCCTTCCTACGAGCAGTACTTC.

The CDR3 nucleotides read TGTGCCAGCAGCGGGGGGGGCTACCCGTACAATGAGCAGTACTTC. Protein: CASSGGGYPYNEQYF. The rearrangement joins TRBV9 to TRBJ2-1; tentative D call: TRBD2 (7 bases). The closer fit of TRBJ2-7 to the DNA end suggests the J call may be wrong. Germline V lookup: CDR1 SGDLS, CDR2 YYNGEE. The CDR3 totals 15 residues.

Many counts were recorded for this clonotype. The chain couples TRBV6-6 to TRBJ2-7; D unclear. Germline CDR1 and CDR2: MNHNY and SVGAGI (reference sequence). The CDR3 length is 14 residues. V was shortened by 0 bases and J by 3 bases, with 9 bases between the two germline ends. The DNA for the CDR3 is TGTGCCAGCAGTTACTCGGACGGATACTACGAGCAGTACTTC. Amino acid sequence: CASSYSDGYYEQYF.

The table lists this clonotype with many counts. The chain combines TRBV29-1 with TRBJ2-3; TRBD1 is a possible D gene (5 bases). Trimming took off 6 bases at V and 8 bases at J, with 15 bases between the two ends. CDR1 SQVTM and CDR2 ANQGSEA come from the germline V gene. This CDR3 has 12 residues. CDR3 loop: CSVPQGIGTQYF. The DNA of the CDR3 is TGCAGCGTCCCCCAGGGAATAGGTACGCAGTATTTT.

The rearrangement links TRBV5-1 to TRBJ1-5, with 7 nucleotides matching TRBD1. Per germline, CDR1 SGHRS and CDR2 YFSETQ. This CDR3 has 17 residues. V lost 0 bases and J lost 0; bases outside the gene matches: 6. CDR3 protein: CASSLGDRASSNQPQHF. The CDR3 region has the DNA TGCGCCAGCAGCTTGGGCGACAGGGCCTCTAGCAATCAGCCCCAGCATTTT.

This clonotype was detected a few times. The CDR3: CASSHQGRFQETQYF. The CDR3 bases are TGTGCCAGCAGCCACCAGGGACGGTTCCAAGAGACCCAGTACTTC. This chain joins TRBV14 and TRBJ2-5; D might be TRBD1 or TRBD2, each matching 5 bases. The V end was cut by 3 bases, the J end by 1 base, with 12 bases between. There are 15 residues in the CDR3. CDR1 SGHDN and CDR2 FVKESK come from the germline V gene.

V usage is TRBV6-5 and J usage is TRBJ2-6, with 7 nucleotides matching TRBD2. The J segment lost 0 bases and the V segment lost 4 bases, leaving 9 bases of the junction unmatched. Per the germline V gene, CDR1 is MNHEY and CDR2 is SVGAGI. The CDR3 loop spans 18 amino acids. The CDR3 nucleotides read TGTGCCAGCAGTTGGGGGGGGTGGCAAACCTCTGGGGCCAACGTCCTGACTTTC. Protein sequence: CASSWGGWQTSGANVLTF.

V is TRBV27 and J is TRBJ2-3; D is unresolved. Germline values: CDR1 MNHEY, CDR2 SMNVEV (reference sequence). V was trimmed by 10 bases and J by 5 bases, leaving 13 bases between them. This CDR3 has 12 amino acids. The CDR3 DNA reads TGTGCCACCCAGGACGCATTAGATACGCAGTATTTT. It yields the protein CATQDALDTQYF.

The CDR3 sequence is CASSLQQGAFTDTQYF. In nucleotides, the CDR3 is TGCGCCAGCAGCTTACAACAGGGGGCGTTCACAGATACGCAGTATTTT. V usage is TRBV5-1 and J usage is TRBJ2-3; 9 nucleotides align to TRBD1. Trimming cost V 2 bases and J 2 bases; bases outside gene matches: 6. CDR3 length equals 16 residues. Germline V lookup: CDR1 SGHRS, CDR2 YFSETQ.

The V call is TRBV6-5, the J call TRBJ2-1; 8 bases agree with TRBD2. The CDR3 is 16 residues long. Looked up from germline, CDR1 is MNHEY and CDR2 is SVGAGI. V lost 0 bases to trimming and J lost 0 bases; unmatched junction nucleotides: 1. CDR3 in DNA: TGTGCCAGCAGTTACTCGAGCGGGAGCTCCTACAATGAGCAGTTCTTC. This codes for CASSYSSGSSYNEQFF.

The chain links TRBV9 to TRBJ1-1; D is undetermined. V was cut by 0 bases and J by 0 bases, with 9 bases left in between. The CDR3 runs 15 residues. Germline CDR1 reads SGDLS; CDR2 reads YYNGEE. CDR3 DNA: TGTGCCAGCAGCGTAGCTATTAAGGTGAACACTGAAGCTTTCTTT. Protein product: CASSVAIKVNTEAFF.

This chain connects TRBV7-2 to TRBJ2-3, with a tentative D call TRBD2 (6 bases). The CDR3 covers 14 residues. CDR1 SGHTA and CDR2 FQGNSA come from the germline V gene. Trimming cost V 7 bases and J 3 bases, with 14 bases left between them. The CDR3 bases are TGTGCCAGCAATTGGGGGGAGAGTACAGATACGCAGTATTTT. It translates to CASNWGESTDTQYF.

J is TRBJ2-1 and V is TRBV20-1; 8 bases map to TRBD2. With V trimmed by 0 bases and J by 6 bases, 7 bases remained unmatched. The CDR3 loop spans 15 amino acids. Germline V lookup: CDR1 DFQATT, CDR2 SNEGSKA (reference sequence). The CDR3 DNA reads TGCAGTGCTAGAGATTTACTAGCGGCTTCCAATGAGCAGTTCTTC. Translating gives CSARDLLAASNEQFF.

There are a few counts of this clonotype. The rearrangement uses TRBV30 and TRBJ1-1, with no clear D. Germline V CDR1 and CDR2: GTSNPN, SVGIG (reference sequence). This CDR3 has 11 residues. The V end lost 3 bases, the J end lost 7 bases, and 9 bases lay between the germline ends. This CDR3 reads CAWSRRREAFF. The CDR3 coding sequence is TGTGCCTGGAGCCGACGACGTGAAGCTTTCTTT. Looking up the rest from reference TRBV30 and TRBJ1-1 gives the full variable domain: SQTIHQWPATLVQPVGSPLSLECTVEGTSNPNLYWYRQAAGRGLQLLFYSVGIGQISSEVPQNLSASRPQDRQFILSSKKLLLSDSGFYLCAWSRRREAFFGQGTRLTVV.

This clonotype was seen only a few times. The V and J genes are TRBV5-1 and TRBJ1-4, with D hard to call. The CDR3 is 14 amino acids. The V end lost 5 bases, the J end lost 0 bases, and 8 bases lay between the germline ends. Looked up from germline, CDR1 is SGHRS and CDR2 is YFSETQ. The CDR3 reads CASRDFATNEKLFF. Here the CDR3 DNA reads TGCGCCAGCAGGGATTTTGCAACTAATGAAAAACTGTTTTTT.

V gene TRBV29-1 combines with J gene TRBJ1-1, with D unclear. The CDR3 has 12 residues. Germline V gives CDR1 SQVTM, CDR2 ANQGSEA. The ends were cut back, 2 bases at V and 7 bases at J, with 11 bases in the middle. CDR3 in amino acids: CSVESPPDEAFF. DNA of the CDR3: TGCAGCGTTGAAAGCCCCCCGGATGAAGCTTTCTTT. Looking up the rest from reference TRBV29-1 and TRBJ1-1 gives the full variable domain: SAVISQKPSRDICQRGTSLTIQCQVDSQVTMMFWYRQQPGQSLTLIATANQGSEATYESGFVIDKFPISRPNLTFSTLTVSNMSPEDSSIYLCSVESPPDEAFFGQGTRLTVV.